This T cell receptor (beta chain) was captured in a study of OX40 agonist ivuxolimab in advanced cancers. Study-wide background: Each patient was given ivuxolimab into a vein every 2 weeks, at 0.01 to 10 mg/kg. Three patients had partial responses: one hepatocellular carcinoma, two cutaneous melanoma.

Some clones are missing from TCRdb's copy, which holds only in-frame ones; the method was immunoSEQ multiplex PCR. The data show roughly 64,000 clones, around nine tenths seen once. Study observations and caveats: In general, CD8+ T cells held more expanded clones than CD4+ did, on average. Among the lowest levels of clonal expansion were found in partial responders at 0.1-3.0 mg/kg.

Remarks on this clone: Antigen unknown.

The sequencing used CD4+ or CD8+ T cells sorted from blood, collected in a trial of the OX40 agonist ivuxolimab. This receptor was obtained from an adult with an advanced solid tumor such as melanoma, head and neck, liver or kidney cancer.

This CDR3 reads CASSYRGPSYEQYF. The CDR3 DNA reads TGTGCCAGCAGTTACAGGGGTCCCTCCTACGAGCAGTACTTC. The rearrangement uses TRBV6-6 and TRBJ2-7; D is perhaps TRBD1 (5 bases). The CDR3 is 14 residues long. The V end was cut by 2 bases, the J end by 0 bases, with 8 bases between. Germline V gene sequence: CDR1 MNHNY, CDR2 SVGAGI (reference sequence).